The 18 T cell receptor beta chains presented below share a single source sample, sequenced in a study of beta chain features in type 1 diabetes. cDNA synthesis used the whole RNA isolate, giving expressed TCRB sequences. Profiled with immunoSEQ multiplex PCR; TCRdb holds only in-frame clones, not every one. The data contain roughly 500,000 clones, about 32% of them seen just once; the ten biggest clones take up roughly 0.06%. Sequences were obtained from naive CD4+ T cells from blood. Receptor source: a man between 18 and 29 years old in good health.

The genes are TRBV19 and TRBJ2-1, with 10 bases that match TRBD2. V lost 5 bases and J lost 5; bases outside the gene matches: 9. In germline, CDR1 is LNHDA, CDR2 SQIVND (reference sequence). CDR3 length: 16 amino acids. The chain's CDR3 is CASSPPRTSGNNEQFF. The CDR3 nucleotides read TGTGCCAGTAGTCCCCCGAGGACTAGCGGAAACAATGAGCAGTTCTTC. The full variable domain, with the rest looked up from reference TRBV19 and TRBJ2-1, is DGGITQSPKYLFRKEGQNVTLSCEQNLNHDAMYWYRQDPGQGLRLIYYSQIVNDFQKGDIAEGYSVSREKKESFPLTVTSAQKNPTAFYLCASSPPRTSGNNEQFFGPGTRLTVL.

The V call is TRBV29-1, the J call TRBJ2-3, with D unresolved. The CDR3 totals 12 residues. The germline V gene encodes CDR1 SQVTM and CDR2 ANQGSEA. The CDR3: CTTVEGTDTQYF. DNA for the CDR3: TGCACTACTGTGGAAGGCACAGATACGCAGTATTTT.

V usage is TRBV27 and J usage is TRBJ2-7, with 12 bases fitting TRBD2. Per the germline V gene, CDR1 is MNHEY and CDR2 is SMNVEV (reference sequence). CDR3 length equals 16 residues. Unmatched junction bases numbered 10, after V lost 5 bases and J lost 5 bases. CDR3 nucleotide sequence: TGTGCCAGCAGTCCGAGACTAGCGGGAGTTCAGAACGAGCAGTACTTC. This gives the protein CASSPRLAGVQNEQYF.

This clone has only a few counts. The chain recombines TRBV27 with TRBJ1-5; no definite D call. V shed 3 bases and J shed 7 bases, with 10 bases lying between them. The germline CDR1 and CDR2 sequences are MNHEY and SMNVEV (reference sequence). The length of the CDR3 is 13 residues. CDR3 sequence reads: CASSLRERQPQHF. The CDR3 DNA follows: TGTGCCAGCAGTTTGAGGGAACGACAGCCCCAGCATTTT.

The chain combines TRBV7-2 with TRBJ1-5; 7 nucleotides line up with TRBD1. The trim removed 4 bases at V and 3 bases at J, leaving 3 bases unmatched. The CDR3 is 14 amino acids. Per germline, CDR1 SGHTA and CDR2 FQGNSA. The CDR3 bases are TGTGCCAGCAGCTGGGACAGAAACAATCAGCCCCAGCATTTT. Protein product: CASSWDRNNQPQHF.

The rearrangement joins TRBV30 to TRBJ1-1; D remains unclear. V lost 5 bases to trimming and J lost 0 bases, with 10 bases between them. Germline values: CDR1 GTSNPN, CDR2 SVGIG (reference sequence). The CDR3 sequence is 13 residues long. This CDR3 reads CAWSNVLNTEAFF. As DNA, the CDR3 is TGTGCCTGGTCAAACGTTCTGAACACTGAAGCTTTCTTT.

In DNA, the CDR3 is TGTGCCAGCAGCCGACAGACTACCGAAGAGACCCAGTACTTC. It specifies CASSRQTTEETQYF. This rearrangement joins TRBV4-2 to TRBJ2-5; the D call may be TRBD1 or TRBD2 (5 bases each). CDR3 length equals 14 residues. The ends were cut back, 4 bases at V and 3 bases at J, with 12 bases in the middle. Germline CDR1 reads LGHNA; CDR2 reads YNFKEQ.

The CDR3 DNA reads as TGTGCCAGTAGTATTAGGCTAGCGCCCAATGAGCAGTTCTTC. This sequence encodes CASSIRLAPNEQFF. The chain links TRBV19 to TRBJ2-1; the D gene is possibly TRBD2 (6 bases). Germline V gives CDR1 LNHDA, CDR2 SQIVND (reference sequence). This CDR3 contains 14 residues. Trimming shortened V by 3 bases and J by 6 bases, and 12 bases separated the two germline ends.

In this sample, this clone turned up a few times. The gene calls are TRBV7-6 and TRBJ2-7, with D possibly TRBD1 on 6 matching bases. Trimming shortened V by 3 bases and J by 6 bases, and 12 bases separated the two germline ends. The CDR3 contains 13 residues. The V gene's germline CDR1 is SGHVS and CDR2 FNYEAQ. CDR3 nucleotides: TGTGCCAGCAGCTTGGCACAGGGTGGCGAGCAGTACTTC. As protein: CASSLAQGGEQYF.

V gene TRBV27 combines with J gene TRBJ1-1; D gene unclear. Trimming cost V 3 bases and J 1 base, with 15 bases left between them. The CDR3 has 16 residues. The germline V gene encodes CDR1 MNHEY and CDR2 SMNVEV (reference sequence). The CDR3 DNA is TGTGCCAGCAGTTTTAGATCGGCAGGCGGGAACACTGAAGCTTTCTTT. It is translated as CASSFRSAGGNTEAFF.

This chain joins TRBV19 and TRBJ2-1, with D possibly called TRBD1 or TRBD2 (5 bases each). Trimming pared 2 bases from V and 8 bases from J, leaving 16 bases between. This CDR3 comprises 15 residues. CDR1 LNHDA and CDR2 SQIVND come from the germline V gene (reference sequence). CDR3 sequence: CASSIFSGGRDEQFF. The DNA of the CDR3 is TGTGCCAGTAGTATATTCAGTGGGGGTCGGGATGAGCAGTTCTTC.

V usage is TRBV29-1 and J usage is TRBJ1-5, with D possibly being TRBD1 (5 bases). Trimming cost V 1 base and J 7 bases, with 11 bases left between them. Looked up from germline, CDR1 is SQVTM and CDR2 is ANQGSEA. The CDR3 totals 13 residues. CDR3 nucleotide sequence: TGCAGCGTTGAAGGGGACCTTGTACAGCCCCAGCATTTT. Translation gives CSVEGDLVQPQHF. Together with reference TRBV29-1 and TRBJ1-5, the CDR3 gives the full variable domain: SAVISQKPSRDICQRGTSLTIQCQVDSQVTMMFWYRQQPGQSLTLIATANQGSEATYESGFVIDKFPISRPNLTFSTLTVSNMSPEDSSIYLCSVEGDLVQPQHFGDGTRLSIL.

This clone was detected only a few times. CDR3: CASSLTGDEQYF. The CDR3 DNA sequence: TGTGCCAGCAGCCTGACAGGAGACGAGCAGTACTTC. V is TRBV7-2 and J is TRBJ2-7; weak D call: TRBD1 (6 bases). Germline lookup yields CDR1 SGHTA and CDR2 FQGNSA. V lost 5 bases and J lost 5, with 10 bases in between. The CDR3 is 12 amino acids. The full variable domain, with the rest looked up from reference TRBV7-2 and TRBJ2-7, is GAGVSQSPSNKVTEKGKDVELRCDPISGHTALYWYRQSLGQGLEFLIYFQGNSAPDKSGLPSDRFSAERTGGSVSTLTIQRTQQEDSAVYLCASSLTGDEQYFGPGTRLTVT.

This clone was detected only a few times. The J gene is TRBJ1-2, the V gene TRBV29-1; D unclear. The ends were cut back, 4 bases at V and 8 bases at J, with 17 bases in the middle. CDR3 length: 13 residues. Germline V gene sequence: CDR1 SQVTM, CDR2 ANQGSEA. This chain's CDR3 is CSVARKREGGYTF. DNA of the CDR3: TGCAGCGTTGCCCGGAAACGAGAGGGCGGCTACACCTTC.

This clone was counted only a few times. The rearrangement links TRBV29-1 to TRBJ2-1; a possible D gene is TRBD1 (5 bases). Per germline, CDR1 SQVTM and CDR2 ANQGSEA. V was trimmed by 2 bases and J by 6 bases, leaving 8 bases between them. This CDR3 comprises 12 residues. CDR3 nucleotide sequence: TGCAGCGTTGAACGCGACAGCAATGAGCAGTTCTTC. Amino acids: CSVERDSNEQFF.

The V gene is TRBV30, the J gene TRBJ2-5, with D unresolved. The germline V gene encodes CDR1 GTSNPN and CDR2 SVGIG (reference sequence). Trimming took 3 bases from V and 4 from J, leaving 6 bases between them. The CDR3 runs 11 residues. The DNA for the CDR3 is TGTGCCTGGAGGGTGTCAGAGACCCAGTACTTC. Its translation is CAWRVSETQYF.

The chain joins TRBV5-4 to TRBJ2-7; 8 positions match TRBD1. V shed 4 bases, J shed 3 bases, and the junction held 9 bases outside the gene matches. From germline, CDR1 is SGHNT and CDR2 YYREEE (reference sequence). The CDR3 is 15 residues long. The DNA of the CDR3 is TGTGCCAGCAGCGGCGCCGGGACAGGAGGCTACGAGCAGTACTTC. Translation: CASSGAGTGGYEQYF.

The chain uses TRBV15 and TRBJ2-3, with D possibly matching TRBD2 (6 bases). The CDR3 extends over 16 amino acids. Germline CDR1 is LNHNV and CDR2 is YYDKDF (reference sequence). V was pared by 1 base and J by 1 base, with 12 bases between. CDR3 DNA: TGTGCCACCAGCAGAGCCTTGAGGGAGGGCACAGATACGCAGTATTTT. Its protein is CATSRALREGTDTQYF.